This T cell receptor (beta chain) was documented in a study of human T cells and chemical hapten exposure. The study used a library that attached unique molecular identifiers to individual cDNA molecules. Original methodology: A per-sample median of roughly 96,000 TCRs was observed, with a range of about 23,224 to 690,600. TCRdb re-called the RACE reads with MiXCR, one entry per CDR3 protein. What appears here as the V and J calls and clone size reflects TCRdb's work, not the paper's. The table includes about 80,000 distinct CDR3 sequences, 8.6% detected once. V was clipped by 5 bases and J by 7 bases; unmatched bases: 17. The CDR3 has 17 residues. Looked up from germline, CDR1 is DFQATT and CDR2 is SNEGSKA (reference sequence). Study-level findings and limits: Following DPC sensitization, TCRs present above 1 in 1000 frequency showed no change.

Time point denoted: healthy volunteer bleed at 6 weeks. The authors extracted total RNA from unfractionated whole blood. As concerns this clonotype: Its target is not known.

This chain links TRBV20-1 with TRBJ2-7; 13 nucleotides align to TRBD2. The receptor comes from a female donor in good health. Some clones in this sample may be carry-over from other donors' samples. Sequenced input: whole blood. CDR3 loop: CSASGQGVLAGGREQYF. The DNA of the CDR3 is TGCAGTGCTTCGGGACAGGGAGTACTAGCGGGGGGGCGTGAGCAGTACTTC.